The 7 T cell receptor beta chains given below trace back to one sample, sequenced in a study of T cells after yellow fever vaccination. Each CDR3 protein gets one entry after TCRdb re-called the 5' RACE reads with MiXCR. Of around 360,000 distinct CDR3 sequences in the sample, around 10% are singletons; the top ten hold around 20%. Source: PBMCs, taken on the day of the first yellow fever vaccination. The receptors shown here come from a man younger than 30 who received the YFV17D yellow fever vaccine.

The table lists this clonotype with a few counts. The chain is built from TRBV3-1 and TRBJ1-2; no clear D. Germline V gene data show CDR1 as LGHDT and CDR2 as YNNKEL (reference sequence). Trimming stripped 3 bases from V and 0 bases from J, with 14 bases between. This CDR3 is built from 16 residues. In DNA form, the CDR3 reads TGTGCCAGCAGCCATTGGAGCGCCTCCTCTAACTATGGCTACACCTTC. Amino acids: CASSHWSASSNYGYTF.

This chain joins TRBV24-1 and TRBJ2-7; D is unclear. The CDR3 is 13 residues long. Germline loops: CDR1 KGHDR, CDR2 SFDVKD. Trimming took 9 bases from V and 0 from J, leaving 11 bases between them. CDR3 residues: CATGLTVSYEQYV. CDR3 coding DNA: TGTGCCACCGGCCTAACCGTCTCCTACGAGCAGTACGTC.

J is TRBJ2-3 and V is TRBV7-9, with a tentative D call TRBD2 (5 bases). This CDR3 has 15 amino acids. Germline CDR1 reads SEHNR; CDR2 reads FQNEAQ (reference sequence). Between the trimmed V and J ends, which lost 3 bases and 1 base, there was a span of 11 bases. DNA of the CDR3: TGTGCCAGCAGCTTTAGTTCCGGGGGCACAGATACGCAGTATTTT. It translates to CASSFSSGGTDTQYF.

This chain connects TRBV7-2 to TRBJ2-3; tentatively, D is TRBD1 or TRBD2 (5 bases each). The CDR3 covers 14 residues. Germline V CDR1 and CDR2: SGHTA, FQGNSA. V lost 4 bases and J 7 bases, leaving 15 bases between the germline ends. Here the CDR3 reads CASSSWGPGNTQYF. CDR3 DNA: TGTGCCAGCAGCTCCTGGGGCCCGGGGAATACGCAGTATTTT.

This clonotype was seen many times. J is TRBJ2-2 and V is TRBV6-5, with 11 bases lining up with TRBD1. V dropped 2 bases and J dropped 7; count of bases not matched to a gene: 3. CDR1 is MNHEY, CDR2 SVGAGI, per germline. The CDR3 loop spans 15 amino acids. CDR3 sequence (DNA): TGTGCCAGCAGTTACCGGGGGACAGGGGGCGGGGAGCTGTTTTTT. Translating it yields CASSYRGTGGGELFF.

Here the CDR3 reads CASSSSISTDTQYF. The CDR3 nucleotides are TGTGCCAGCAGTTCCTCCATTAGCACAGATACGCAGTATTTT. The J gene is TRBJ2-3, the V gene TRBV12-3 or TRBV12-4; D is unresolved. V gave up 4 bases and J gave up 0 bases, with 8 bases separating them. This CDR3 has 14 amino acids.

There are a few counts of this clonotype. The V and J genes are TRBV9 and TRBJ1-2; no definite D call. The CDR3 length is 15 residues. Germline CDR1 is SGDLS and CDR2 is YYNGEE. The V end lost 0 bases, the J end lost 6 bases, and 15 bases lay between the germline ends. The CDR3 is CASSVAEAGWNGYTF. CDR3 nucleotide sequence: TGTGCCAGCAGCGTAGCAGAAGCAGGCTGGAATGGCTACACCTTC.